This T cell receptor (beta chain) was sequenced in a study of blood T cell repertoires in COVID-19. Data came from immunoSEQ multiplex PCR; TCRdb stores just in-frame clones and leaves some out. Of about 200,000 clones listed, 70% to 85% were seen once; the top ten hold over 14%. Participant-given clinical history determined each cohort assignment. V dropped 2 bases and J dropped 5; count of bases not matched to a gene: 9. The CDR3 is made up of 16 amino acids. In germline, CDR1 is SGDLS, CDR2 YYNGEE. This sequence originates from a man aged 35 to 55 who had recovered from COVID-19. This chain connects TRBV9 to TRBJ2-3, with 9 bases that match TRBD2. Source material: PBMCs or T cells enriched from blood (not recorded which). The CDR3 bases are TGTGCCAGCAGCGTGGGGTTGCGGGAGGGACAAGATACGCAGTATTTT. It translates to CASSVGLREGQDTQYF.